This T cell receptor (beta chain) was observed in a study of human T cells and chemical hapten exposure (dated by TCRdb to 2020 to 2023). About the investigation overall: For sensitization, 2% DPC in acetone was applied to a roughly 2 cm by roughly 2 cm area of upper inner arm skin. Weekly therapeutic DPC doses were additionally applied to the scalp of patients throughout the roughly 24-week study period. Patch testing on the upper back used Finn chambers containing 0.01% DPC, with scoring done after 6 days according to International Contact Dermatitis Research Group standards. Most of the patients in the cohort were female, and the cohort covered alopecia areata with under or over 50% scalp involvement, alopecia totalis and alopecia universalis. The libraries were sequenced as a pool, and the TCR yield per sample differed mostly because of small variations in library volumes within the pool. Peripheral blood TCR repertoire changes were tracked in vivo in alopecia patients during primary and secondary sensitization to the hapten diphenylcyclopropenone (DPC). Blood samples were taken from patients before sensitization (week 0) and then at 2, 6 and about 24 weeks after DPC sensitization. Approximately 28 alopecia patients gave blood for TCR sequencing at one to four time points (pre-sensitization, 2, 6 and 24 weeks). On the study overall, not on this receptor specifically: Significantly more large CDR3 similarity clusters were formed by expanded TCRs than by pre-sensitization or healthy control sets, consistent with antigen-driven responses. Patch test score correlated positively with the number of PT1 expanded TCRs, reaching significance at thresholds 8, 16 and 32 but not at 4. Repeated subsampling changed both the strength of the expansion versus patch-test correlation and the threshold at which that correlation became significant. Alopecia, a presumed autoimmune disease, was present in all patients, so the immune response of the patients might differ from that of healthy individuals. DPC sensitization did not change the number of TCRs with a frequency above 1 in 1000, and there was no evidence of changes in global repertoire structure.

This clonotype came up a few times. The target of this receptor is not known. One base away there is no much larger clone; base qualities are not given. The germline V gene supplies CDR1 SNHLY and CDR2 FYNNEI. At the junction V is shortened by 6 bases and J by 0 bases, with 7 bases in between. From the cysteine up to the phenylalanine, the CDR3 has a length of 13 residues. Only the CDR3 DNA is retained, 39 bases long and in frame from the first base. The time point tag for this specimen amounts to: patch test 3, about 24 weeks after DPC sensitization. This specimen's treatment or condition label, interpreted: therapeutic diphenylcyclopropenone sensitization with weekly scalp DPC. Blood at each patch-test visit was drawn before the patch test was applied. To be eligible, patients had to be aged 18 to 70, diagnosed with alopecia and judged suitable for DPC therapy, while pregnant patients were excluded. Total RNA was extracted from unfractionated whole blood that had been collected in Tempus Blood RNA tubes.

Libraries were constructed by RACE. Sequencing was performed on a NextSeq 500. During library preparation, unique molecular identifiers were attached to individual cDNA molecules so that TCRs could be counted in a quantitative, reproducible way. Both TCR alpha and TCR beta chains were sequenced from each blood RNA sample. From the authors' description of their analysis: The median number of TCRs per sample was roughly 100,000, ranging from about 23,224 to 750,000. The Decombinator software suite was used to annotate V, J and CDR3 in the TCR reads. For PS versus PT1 abundance plots, all samples were subsampled to the same number of TCRs (28,000). TCRs were defined as expanded if absent before sensitization and observed at least eight times at the 2-week time point. TCRdb reprocessing: public reads trimmed at Q25 with fastp, clones called with MiXCR, in-frame beta chains kept. Each CDR3 protein appears once, grouped with its most common genes and DNA. The authors' filters were not applied to this entry. For this sample the table gives 50,000 or so distinct CDR3 sequences, of which 9% to 10% were detected only once. The ten largest clonotypes hold approximately 17% of the sample.

Material: whole blood, obtained in connection with sensitization to the hapten diphenylcyclopropenone (DPC). The TCR sequence derives from a woman between 40 and 50 years old with alopecia areata. Some clones in this sample may be carry-over from other donors' samples. The chain uses TRBV2 and TRBJ2-3; too little of a D gene remains to name it. The sequenced DNA: TGTGCCAGCAGGATCTCTAGCACAGATACGCAGTATTTT. Translated, this is CASRISSTDTQYF.